This passage covers 28 T cell receptor beta chains from one sample sequenced in a study of blood T cell repertoires in COVID-19 (dated by TCRdb to the early 2020s). To prepare the library, the immunoSEQ multiplex PCR assay was applied. TCRdb limited this immuneACCESS table to in-frame rearrangements with V and J called. A share of clones is missing; checked studies link under half to unresolved V genes, and the rest is unexplained. The sample table contains about 150,000 clones; only one count was recorded for 88% of them. Of the sample, roughly 1.2% is held by the ten largest clones. Sequences were obtained from PBMCs or T cells enriched from blood (not recorded which). These receptors were collected from a woman aged 25 to 39 with acute COVID-19.

DNA of the CDR3: TGTGCCAGCTGCCTGACTAGCGGGAGTCGCGAGACCCAGTACTTC. It translates to CASCLTSGSRETQYF. The chain combines TRBV6-2 or TRBV6-3 with TRBJ2-5; 12 bases align to TRBD2. In germline, CDR1 is MNHEY, CDR2 SVGEGT. V lost 8 bases and J lost 5; bases outside the gene matches: 9. CDR3 size: 15 residues.

The genes are TRBV9 and TRBJ2-1; tentatively, D is TRBD2 (5 bases). Trimming left V 1 base short and J 4 bases short, with 15 bases between. The CDR3 contains 16 residues. Germline V gives CDR1 SGDLS, CDR2 YYNGEE. DNA for the CDR3: TGTGCCAGCAGCGTACTTGGAAGCGGCTCATACAATGAGCAGTTCTTC. Its translation: CASSVLGSGSYNEQFF. Together with reference TRBV9 and TRBJ2-1, the CDR3 gives the full variable domain: DSGVTQTPKHLITATGQRVTLRCSPRSGDLSVYWYQQSLDQGLQFLIQYYNGEERAKGNILERFSAQQFPDLHSELNLSSLELGDSALYFCASSVLGSGSYNEQFFGPGTRLTVL.

The chain has TRBV19 and TRBJ2-7; TRBD1 aligns across 11 bases. V lost 5 bases, J lost 6 bases, and 9 bases stayed unmatched. From germline, CDR1 is LNHDA and CDR2 SQIVND (reference sequence). The CDR3 is 15 amino acids. CDR3 region: CASSPPGQGDLEQYF. DNA of the CDR3: TGTGCCAGTAGTCCCCCGGGACAGGGGGATCTCGAGCAGTACTTC.

The chain is built from TRBV7-3 and TRBJ2-3, with TRBD1 matching over 7 bases. Germline values: CDR1 SGHTA, CDR2 FQGTGA. The junction had 12 bases not matched to a gene; V was cut back by 0 bases and J by 9 bases. The CDR3 runs 16 residues. For the CDR3, the DNA is TGTGCCAGCAGCTTAACGTTGGGGACAGTCGGGGCCACGCAGTATTTT. Translation gives CASSLTLGTVGATQYF.

The V gene is TRBV12-3 or TRBV12-4, the J gene TRBJ1-1; D unclear. The CDR3 contains 13 residues. Trimming pared 8 bases from V and 5 bases from J, leaving 15 bases between. The CDR3, as DNA: TGTGCCAGCGAATCGGGGTCGGGGACTGAAGCTTTCTTT. Protein sequence: CASESGSGTEAFF.

The rearrangement uses TRBV29-1 and TRBJ1-4; no reliable D call. This CDR3 region has 13 residues. V lost 7 bases and J lost 5, with 14 bases in between. Germline CDR1 SQVTM, CDR2 ANQGSEA. The CDR3 DNA reads TGCAGCGGATATACCCCAAGCAATGAAAAACTGTTTTTT. Its translation is CSGYTPSNEKLFF.

This clone has only a few counts. The rearrangement uses TRBV11-3 and TRBJ2-7, with 10 bases that match TRBD1. Trimming took 4 bases from V and 3 from J; bases not matched to a gene: 3. CDR3 length: 14 amino acids. CDR1 SGHNT and CDR2 YENEEA come from the germline V gene. The DNA for the CDR3 is TGTGCCAGCAGCTCCCGGGACAGGGGCTACGAGCAGTACTTC. It encodes CASSSRDRGYEQYF.

This chain connects TRBV5-1 to TRBJ2-1, with TRBD1 matching over 8 bases. Looked up from germline, CDR1 is SGHRS and CDR2 is YFSETQ. J was trimmed by 7 bases and V by 4 bases; bases with no gene match: 7. This CDR3 has 14 residues. CDR3 region: CASSLGTGYNEQFF. In DNA form, the CDR3 reads TGCGCCAGCAGCCTCGGGACAGGTTATAATGAGCAGTTCTTC.

V usage is TRBV11-3 and J usage is TRBJ2-1; D uncertain. Trimming took off 2 bases at V and 2 bases at J, with 7 bases between the two ends. Germline lookup yields CDR1 SGHNT and CDR2 YENEEA. CDR3 length: 14 amino acids. Here the CDR3 reads CASSLSGPYNEQFF. The DNA of the CDR3 is TGTGCCAGCAGCTTATCTGGCCCCTACAATGAGCAGTTCTTC.

The rearrangement uses TRBV11-2 and TRBJ1-1; possible D gene TRBD1, 6 bases. Trimming took off 7 bases at V and 4 bases at J, with 13 bases between the two ends. CDR3 length: 13 amino acids. Germline V CDR1 and CDR2: SGHAT, FQNNGV. The CDR3 DNA is TGTGCCAGCACCTTGAACAGGGCCACTGAAGCTTTCTTT. It yields the protein CASTLNRATEAFF.

This sequence joins TRBV9 and TRBJ2-7; 9 bases are a match to TRBD1. Germline V gene sequence: CDR1 SGDLS, CDR2 YYNGEE. The CDR3 extends over 15 amino acids. Trimming removed 1 base from V and 5 bases from J; junction bases left unmatched: 7. CDR3 residues: CASSVSVTGGHEQYF. In DNA, the CDR3 is TGTGCCAGCAGCGTAAGCGTTACAGGGGGCCACGAGCAGTACTTC. Together with reference TRBV9 and TRBJ2-7, the CDR3 gives the full variable domain: DSGVTQTPKHLITATGQRVTLRCSPRSGDLSVYWYQQSLDQGLQFLIQYYNGEERAKGNILERFSAQQFPDLHSELNLSSLELGDSALYFCASSVSVTGGHEQYFGPGTRLTVT.

The chain has TRBV28 and TRBJ1-5, with D uncertain. V was cut by 6 bases and J by 11 bases, with 17 bases left in between. The germline CDR1 and CDR2 sequences are MDHEN and SYDVKM. This CDR3 spans 13 amino acids. In nucleotides, the CDR3 is TGTGCCAGCAGCCCGACGGTCGCCGGGTCCCAGCATTTT. Protein sequence: CASSPTVAGSQHF.

The V call is TRBV11-2, the J call TRBJ2-2; 7 positions agree with TRBD2. The V and J ends lost 3 bases and 5 bases, in that order; junction bases with no gene match: 6. From germline, CDR1 is SGHAT and CDR2 FQNNGV. The CDR3 runs to 15 residues. The CDR3 is CASSFQGLPTGELFF. CDR3 DNA sequence: TGTGCCAGCAGCTTTCAGGGACTACCAACCGGGGAGCTGTTTTTT.

The chain is built from TRBV7-9 and TRBJ2-1, with 7 nucleotides matching TRBD2. With V trimmed by 5 bases and J by 4 bases, 5 bases remained unmatched. The CDR3 is made up of 14 amino acids. The V gene's germline CDR1 is SEHNR and CDR2 FQNEAQ (reference sequence). CDR3 DNA: TGTGCCAGCAGCCCGCCGGGGGGATACAATGAGCAGTTCTTC. This sequence encodes CASSPPGGYNEQFF.

This CDR3 reads CASRAGTGPMNTEAFF. The CDR3 region has the DNA TGTGCCAGCAGGGCCGGGACAGGGCCCATGAACACTGAAGCTTTCTTT. This chain joins TRBV27 and TRBJ1-1, with 9 bases that match TRBD1. This CDR3 has 16 amino acids. Germline V gene lookup returns CDR1 MNHEY and CDR2 SMNVEV (reference sequence). The V and J ends lost 6 bases and 0 bases, in that order; junction bases with no gene match: 8.

The chain recombines TRBV18 with TRBJ2-7; 11 bases map to TRBD2. This CDR3 has 15 residues. Germline CDR1 reads KGHSH; CDR2 reads LQKENI. The V segment lost 6 bases and the J segment 0 bases; nucleotides outside the gene matches: 4. CDR3: CASSPTSGSSYEQYF. For the CDR3, the DNA is TGTGCCAGCTCTCCTACTAGCGGGAGCTCCTACGAGCAGTACTTC.

The DNA for the CDR3 is TGTGCCAGCAGATGGAACAGATACAATGAGCAGTTCTTC. Protein sequence: CASRWNRYNEQFF. The chain links TRBV27 to TRBJ2-1; D call uncertain. The CDR3 is made up of 13 amino acids. V dropped 6 bases and J dropped 4 bases, with 10 bases sitting between them. In germline, CDR1 is MNHEY, CDR2 SMNVEV (reference sequence).

The chain is built from TRBV9 and TRBJ2-5; D gene unclear. The CDR3 has 14 residues. V lost 4 bases to trimming and J lost 2 bases, with 12 bases between them. CDR1 is SGDLS, CDR2 YYNGEE, per germline. The CDR3 coding sequence is TGTGCCAGCAGCCTTAACGCGGTACAAGAGACCCAGTACTTC. Translated, it gives CASSLNAVQETQYF.

This chain connects TRBV5-5 to TRBJ2-7, with 9 bases fitting TRBD2. The germline V gene encodes CDR1 SGHKS and CDR2 YYEKEE (reference sequence). CDR3 length: 17 residues. Losses at the gene ends were 0 bases for V and 4 bases for J; bases not matched to a gene: 11. CDR3 in DNA: TGTGCCAGCAGCTTGGCCGGGGCGGGAGGGCCTTCGTACGAGCAGTACTTC. Protein sequence: CASSLAGAGGPSYEQYF.

The rearrangement joins TRBV27 to TRBJ2-3, with D possibly being TRBD1 (5 bases). The V end was cut by 3 bases, the J end by 7 bases, with 14 bases between. This CDR3 contains 14 residues. In germline, CDR1 is MNHEY, CDR2 SMNVEV (reference sequence). CDR3 in DNA: TGTGCCAGCAGTTTTGCCCAACCAGGGAATACGCAGTATTTT. It codes for CASSFAQPGNTQYF.

The chain links TRBV30 to TRBJ2-7, with TRBD2 matching over 8 bases. Germline V lookup: CDR1 GTSNPN, CDR2 SVGIG (reference sequence). V lost 8 bases to trimming and J lost 2 bases; unmatched junction nucleotides: 20. This CDR3 spans 17 amino acids. The CDR3 protein is CARRSGSIVGEAYEQYF. In DNA, the CDR3 is TGTGCCCGACGGAGCGGGAGCATAGTTGGGGAGGCCTACGAGCAGTACTTC.

The chain uses TRBV7-8 and TRBJ2-1; 10 bases line up with TRBD2. Per germline, CDR1 SGHVS and CDR2 FQNEAQ. Trimming at V came to 5 bases and at J to 2 bases, leaving 9 bases not matched to a gene. The CDR3 extends over 17 amino acids. CDR3 loop: CASSENLAGGPYNEQFF. CDR3 nucleotide sequence: TGTGCCAGCAGCGAAAACTTAGCGGGAGGCCCCTACAATGAGCAGTTCTTC. The full variable domain, with the rest looked up from reference TRBV7-8 and TRBJ2-1, is GAGVSQSPRYKVAKRGQDVALRCDPISGHVSLFWYQQALGQGPEFLTYFQNEAQLDKSGLPSDRFFAERPEGSVSTLKIQRTQQEDSAVYLCASSENLAGGPYNEQFFGPGTRLTVL.

The rearrangement uses TRBV11-2 and TRBJ2-3, with TRBD2 as a possible D gene (6 bases). Deletions cut 1 base from V and 6 bases from J, with 11 bases between. This CDR3 contains 14 residues. Germline lookup yields CDR1 SGHAT and CDR2 FQNNGV. The DNA of the CDR3 is TGTGCCAGCAGCTTAGGAGCGGGCGGGGATACGCAGTATTTT. Residues: CASSLGAGGDTQYF.

The genes are TRBV11-2 and TRBJ2-1; tentatively, D is TRBD2 (5 bases). V lost 4 bases and J lost 0, with 7 bases in between. Germline V gene lookup returns CDR1 SGHAT and CDR2 FQNNGV. There are 14 residues in the CDR3. CDR3 in amino acids: CASSSGSSYNEQFF. CDR3 nucleotides: TGTGCCAGCAGCTCGGGGAGCTCCTACAATGAGCAGTTCTTC.

The V and J genes are TRBV30 and TRBJ1-5, with D maybe TRBD1 (5 bases). This CDR3 has 15 amino acids. The germline V and J ends were trimmed by 0 bases and 5 bases, with 14 bases remaining between them. The germline V gene encodes CDR1 GTSNPN and CDR2 SVGIG (reference sequence). The CDR3 reads CAWSVPGMGYQPQHF. The CDR3 DNA sequence: TGTGCCTGGAGTGTACCAGGGATGGGATATCAGCCCCAGCATTTT.

V usage is TRBV27 and J usage is TRBJ1-6, with TRBD1 matching over 8 bases. Per germline, CDR1 MNHEY and CDR2 SMNVEV (reference sequence). The CDR3 covers 15 residues. Germline trimming cut 4 bases from V and 5 bases from J; bases unmatched to any gene: 4. The CDR3 loop is CASSSTGANNSPLHF. CDR3 nucleotides: TGTGCCAGCAGTTCGACAGGGGCTAATAATTCACCCCTCCACTTT.

This clone was seen a few times. This chain connects TRBV2 to TRBJ1-6; tentative D call: TRBD1 (6 bases). The V gene lost 8 bases and the J gene lost 10 bases, with 12 bases spanning the gap. Germline V CDR1 and CDR2: SNHLY, FYNNEI. The CDR3 sequence is 12 residues long. The CDR3 reads CASFEGGSPLHF. The DNA for the CDR3 is TGTGCCAGCTTCGAAGGGGGATCACCCCTCCACTTT.

The V call is TRBV18, the J call TRBJ2-2; the match to TRBD2 covers 7 bases. CDR1 and CDR2 (germline): KGHSH, LQKENI. The CDR3 is made up of 16 amino acids. V trimming: 6 bases; J trimming: 0 bases; junction bases outside the gene matches: 7. CDR3 sequence reads: CASSLGTIANTGELFF. CDR3 DNA sequence: TGTGCCAGCTCCCTCGGGACTATAGCGAACACCGGGGAGCTGTTTTTT.